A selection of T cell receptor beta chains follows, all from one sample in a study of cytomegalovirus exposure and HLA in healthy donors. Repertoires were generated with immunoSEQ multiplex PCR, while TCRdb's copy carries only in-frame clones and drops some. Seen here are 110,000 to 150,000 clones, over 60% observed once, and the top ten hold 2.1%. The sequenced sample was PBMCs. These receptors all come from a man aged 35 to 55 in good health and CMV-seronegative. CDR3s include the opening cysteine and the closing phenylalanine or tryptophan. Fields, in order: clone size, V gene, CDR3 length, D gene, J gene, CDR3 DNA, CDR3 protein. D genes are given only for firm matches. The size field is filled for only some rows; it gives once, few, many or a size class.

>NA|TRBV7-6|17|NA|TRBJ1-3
TGTGCCAGCAGCTACGCCGCAGAGACAGGTTCCGGAAACACCATATATTTT
CASSYAAETGSGNTIYF
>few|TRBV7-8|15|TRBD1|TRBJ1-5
TGTGCCAGCAGCTTAGCAGGGGGCGTCAATCAGCCCCAGCATTTT
CASSLAGGVNQPQHF
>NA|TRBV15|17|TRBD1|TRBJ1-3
TGTGCCACCAGCAGAGATTATACAGGGGGCGAGGGAAACACCATATATTTT
CATSRDYTGGEGNTIYF
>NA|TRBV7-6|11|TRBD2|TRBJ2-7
TGTGCCACCAGCGGGGGGTACGAGCAGTACTTC
CATSGGYEQYF
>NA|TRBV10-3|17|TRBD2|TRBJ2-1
TGTGCCATCAGTGATACTAGCGGGAGCAGGTCCTACAATGAGCAGTTCTTC
CAISDTSGSRSYNEQFF
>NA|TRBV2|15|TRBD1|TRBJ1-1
TGTGCCAGCAGTGAAGGGACAGGGGGAATCACTGAAGCTTTCTTT
CASSEGTGGITEAFF
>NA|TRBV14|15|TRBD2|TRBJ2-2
TGTGCCAGCAGCCAGCGGGGGAAGGACACCGGGGAGCTGTTTTTT
CASSQRGKDTGELFF
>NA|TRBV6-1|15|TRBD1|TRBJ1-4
TGTGCCAGCAGTGATCCGGGACAGGTTAATGAAAAACTGTTTTTT
CASSDPGQVNEKLFF
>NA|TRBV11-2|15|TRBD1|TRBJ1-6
TGTGCCAGCAGGTCGCTCCGGGACAGGGAATCACCCCTCCACTTT
CASRSLRDRESPLHF
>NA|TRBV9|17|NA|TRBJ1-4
TGTGCCAGCAGCCCCAGACTCTCCGCGGTCCAGGGTGAAAAACTGTTTTTT
CASSPRLSAVQGEKLFF
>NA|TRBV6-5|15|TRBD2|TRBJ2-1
TGTGCCAGCAGCAGCGGGACTAGCAGCTACAATGAGCAGTTCTTC
CASSSGTSSYNEQFF
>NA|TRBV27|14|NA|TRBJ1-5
TGTGCCAGCAGTTTCGGACAAAGCAATCAGCCCCAGCATTTT
CASSFGQSNQPQHF
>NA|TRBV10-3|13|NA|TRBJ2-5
TGTGCCATCAGGAACAGGGTCATGGAGACCCAGTACTTC
CAIRNRVMETQYF
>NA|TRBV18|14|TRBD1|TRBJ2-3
TGTGCCAGCTCAACGGACAGGGATCCAGATACGCAGTATTTT
CASSTDRDPDTQYF
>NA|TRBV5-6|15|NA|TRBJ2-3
TGTGCCAGCACCTTTGCGGCCTCGCACACAGATACGCAGTATTTT
CASTFAASHTDTQYF
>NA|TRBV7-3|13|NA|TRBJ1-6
TGTGCCAGCAGCTTTACGGATAATTCACCCCTCCACTTT
CASSFTDNSPLHF
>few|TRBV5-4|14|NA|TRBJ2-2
TGTGCCAGCAGCTCCTTCGGGGGCACCGGGGAGCTGTTTTTT
CASSSFGGTGELFF
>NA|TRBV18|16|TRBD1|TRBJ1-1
TGTGCCAGCTCACCCCTGACAGGGGCCCAAGACACTGAAGCTTTCTTT
CASSPLTGAQDTEAFF
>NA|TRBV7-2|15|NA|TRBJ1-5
TGTGCCAGCACCAAAGTTGGGGGCGCGGAACAGCCCCAGCATTTT
CASTKVGGAEQPQHF
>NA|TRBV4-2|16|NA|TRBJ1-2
TGTGCCAGCAGCCAAACAGCTCCGACCCCGAACCCCGGCTACACCTTC
CASSQTAPTPNPGYTF
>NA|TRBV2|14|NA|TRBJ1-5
TGTGCCAGCAGCTCGCAAGGGGCCGCCCAGCCCCAGCATTTT
CASSSQGAAQPQHF
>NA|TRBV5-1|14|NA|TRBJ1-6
TGCGCCAGCAGCTTGGACGGACAAGGATTTCCCCTCCACTTT
CASSLDGQGFPLHF
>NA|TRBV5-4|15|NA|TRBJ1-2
TGTGCCAGCAGCTTGGTTTCGGCCACCACAGGAGGCTACACCTTC
CASSLVSATTGGYTF
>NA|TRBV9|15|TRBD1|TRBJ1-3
TGTGCCAGCAGCGTCTCCACAGGGGAGAGAAACACCATATATTTT
CASSVSTGERNTIYF
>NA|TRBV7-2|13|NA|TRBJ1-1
TGTGCCAGCAGCCCAACAGGGTACACTGAAGCTTTCTTT
CASSPTGYTEAFF
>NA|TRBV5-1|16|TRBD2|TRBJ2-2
TGCGCCAGCAGGCTGACGAGCGGGGGGGTCACCGGGGAGCTGTTTTTT
CASRLTSGGVTGELFF
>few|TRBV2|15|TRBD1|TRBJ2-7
TGTGCCAGCAATACCGGGACAGGACTTTCCTACGAGCAGTACTTC
CASNTGTGLSYEQYF
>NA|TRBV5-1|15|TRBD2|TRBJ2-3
TGCGCCAGCAGCTTGGATCGAGCGGGAGTAGATACGCAGTATTTT
CASSLDRAGVDTQYF
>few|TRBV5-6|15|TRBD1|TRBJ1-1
TGTGCCAGCACTCCAAACAGGGGGAGGAGCACTGAAGCTTTCTTT
CASTPNRGRSTEAFF
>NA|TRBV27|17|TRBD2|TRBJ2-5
TGTGCCAGCAGTCCTAGGGGGCGGGGGGGAGATCAAGAGACCCAGTACTTC
CASSPRGRGGDQETQYF
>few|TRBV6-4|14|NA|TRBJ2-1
TGTGCCAGCAGTGACGGGGGGGCGGGTAATGAGCAGTTCTTC
CASSDGGAGNEQFF
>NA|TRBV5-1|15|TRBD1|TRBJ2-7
TGCGCCAGCAGCTTTGGGACAGGGGTCGCCTACGAGCAGTACTTC
CASSFGTGVAYEQYF
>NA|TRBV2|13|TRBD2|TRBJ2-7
TGTGCCAGCAGCTCTCGAGGGAGGGGCGAGCAGTACTTC
CASSSRGRGEQYF
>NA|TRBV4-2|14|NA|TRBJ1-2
TGTGCCACTAGCAGCGGGGGTCGAATGGGTGGCTACACCTTC
CATSSGGRMGGYTF
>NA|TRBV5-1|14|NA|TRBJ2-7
TGCGCCAGCAGCGTGAACGACGGAGACTACGAGCAGTACTTC
CASSVNDGDYEQYF
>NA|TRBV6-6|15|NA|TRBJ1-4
TGTGCCAGCAGTTACTCGAGTTGGGCAGGGCAAAAACTGTTTTTT
CASSYSSWAGQKLFF
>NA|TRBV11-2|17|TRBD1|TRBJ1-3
TGTGCCAGCAGCTTAGCCCGACAGGGGGCTTCTGGAAACACCATATATTTT
CASSLARQGASGNTIYF
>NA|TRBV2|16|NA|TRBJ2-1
TGTGCCAGCACCTTGACTAGGGGGGGCTCCTACAATGAGCAGTTCTTC
CASTLTRGGSYNEQFF
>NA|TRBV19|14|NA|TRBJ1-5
TGTGCCAGTAATGGGGGGGCCAGCAATCAGCCCCAGCATTTT
CASNGGASNQPQHF
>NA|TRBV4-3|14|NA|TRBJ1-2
TGCGCCAGCAGCCACGGACAGATTACCTATGGCTACACCTTC
CASSHGQITYGYTF
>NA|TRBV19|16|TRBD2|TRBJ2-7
TGTGCCAGTAGTGTTGATCTAGCGGGAGGGACCTACGAGCAGTACTTC
CASSVDLAGGTYEQYF
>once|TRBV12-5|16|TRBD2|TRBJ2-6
TGTGCTAGTGGTTTTATCACGGGGGGAGGGGCCAACGTCCTGACTTTC
CASGFITGGGANVLTF
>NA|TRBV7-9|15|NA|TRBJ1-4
TGTGCCAGCAGCCTAGGGGGGCAGGGGAGAGAAAAACTGTTTTTT
CASSLGGQGREKLFF
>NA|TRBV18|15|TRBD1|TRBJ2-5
TGTGCCAGCTCACCACGGACAGGGGATAAGGAGACCCAGTACTTC
CASSPRTGDKETQYF
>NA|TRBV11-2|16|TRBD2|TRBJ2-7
TGTGCCAGCAGCTTACCTCTAGCGGGGGGTTCCTACGAGCAGTACTTC
CASSLPLAGGSYEQYF
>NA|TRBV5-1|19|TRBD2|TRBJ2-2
TGCGCCAGCAGCTTGGGGGTATACAGCGGGGGATCAAACACCGGGGAGCTGTTTTTT
CASSLGVYSGGSNTGELFF
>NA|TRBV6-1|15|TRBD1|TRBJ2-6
TGTGCCAGCATTAGGGACAGGGCCGGGGCCAACGTCCTGACTTTC
CASIRDRAGANVLTF
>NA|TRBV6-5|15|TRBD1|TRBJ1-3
TGTGCCAGCAGTCGGGGACAGAAGGCTGGAAACACCACATATTTT
CASSRGQKAGNTTYF
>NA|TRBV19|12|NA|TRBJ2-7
TGTGCCAGTAGTATAACCCGGGGCGAGCAGTACTTC
CASSITRGEQYF
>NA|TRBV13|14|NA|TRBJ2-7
TGTGCCAGCAGCGTTAGAGGCCCAGCCTACGAGCAGTACTTC
CASSVRGPAYEQYF